This entry lists 3 T cell receptor beta chains sequenced from one sample in a study of human T cells and chemical hapten exposure (dated by TCRdb to about 2021). The library was built by means of RACE. TCRdb shows the sequencer as NextSeq 500. TCRdb passed the public sequencing reads through fastp at Q25 and MiXCR, retaining productive beta sequences. All rows with the same CDR3 protein become a single entry with the most common DNA and genes. The sample table contains 350,000 to 450,000 distinct CDR3 sequences; only one count was recorded for roughly 4.6% of them. Around 2.6% of the sample comes from the top ten. Explained via the paper, the time point label denotes: pre-sensitization, week 0. In the paper's terms, the treatment or condition label means: therapeutic diphenylcyclopropenone sensitization with weekly scalp DPC. Sequencing used whole blood, obtained in connection with sensitization to the hapten diphenylcyclopropenone (DPC). These receptors all come from a woman in her forties or fifties with alopecia areata. Some clones in this sample may be carry-over from other donors' samples.

The rearrangement uses TRBV12-3 or TRBV12-4 and TRBJ2-7; 11 bases fit TRBD1. The V and J ends lost 8 bases and 6 bases, in that order; junction bases with no gene match: 9. This CDR3 is 14 amino acids long. The CDR3: CASSEGQGVPEQYF. Written as DNA, the CDR3 is TGTGCCAGCTCAGAGGGACAGGGGGTTCCCGAGCAGTACTTC.

The V call is TRBV12-3 or TRBV12-4, the J call TRBJ1-5, with TRBD1 matching 8 bases. The CDR3 loop spans 15 amino acids. Unmatched junction bases numbered 8, after V lost 7 bases and J lost 3 bases. CDR3 coding DNA: TGTGCCAGCACCACACAGGGGGGCCTCAATCAGCCCCAGCATTTT. Amino acid sequence: CASTTQGGLNQPQHF.

The chain combines TRBV10-2 with TRBJ2-3; D call uncertain. Per germline, CDR1 WSHSY and CDR2 SAAADI. This CDR3 has 13 amino acids. Trimming pared 6 bases from V and 4 bases from J, leaving 11 bases between. CDR3 region: CASSRPEADTQYF. CDR3 coding DNA: TGCGCCAGCAGCCGACCTGAGGCAGATACGCAGTATTTT.